The 30 T cell receptor beta chains given below trace back to one sample, sequenced in a study of T cells in Graves' hyperthyroidism and ophthalmopathy. Amplified TCR beta CDR3 regions came from RNA transcripts. The TCR CDR3 was amplified in a first-round RT-PCR using the HTBI primer set. Using its own MiXCR run on the multiplex PCR reads, TCRdb lists one record per CDR3 protein. Among a few hundred thousand distinct CDR3 sequences listed, 15% to 19% were seen once. The sample comprised blood. These receptors were collected from a young woman with Graves' hyperthyroidism that later progressed to Graves' ophthalmopathy.

The rearrangement joins TRBV20-1 to TRBJ2-3; TRBD2 agrees at 7 bases. V gave up 2 bases and J gave up 4 bases; unmatched junction bases: 9. The CDR3 length is 15 residues. CDR1 DFQATT and CDR2 SNEGSKA come from the germline V gene (reference sequence). CDR3 residues: CSARRTSGPSDTQYF. The CDR3 nucleotides are TGCAGTGCTAGACGGACTAGTGGGCCTTCAGATACGCAGTATTTT.

The chain links TRBV4-3 to TRBJ2-1; TRBD1 or TRBD2 may be the D gene (5 bases each). The CDR3 is made up of 15 amino acids. The germline CDR1 and CDR2 sequences are LGHNA and YSLEER. The V and J ends lost 3 bases and 8 bases respectively, with 17 bases between them. The CDR3 DNA follows: TGCGCCAGCAGCCAGGGGAGCCAGGGCTGGGATGAGCAGTTCTTC. Protein: CASSQGSQGWDEQFF.

This chain links TRBV5-4 with TRBJ1-2; the match to TRBD1 covers 10 bases. Germline V gives CDR1 SGHNT, CDR2 YYREEE (reference sequence). V dropped 3 bases and J dropped 7; count of bases not matched to a gene: 15. This CDR3 has 17 residues. The CDR3 here is CASSWGRDRGAEGGYTF. CDR3 coding DNA: TGTGCCAGCAGCTGGGGCCGGGACAGGGGAGCCGAAGGTGGCTACACCTTC.

The J gene is TRBJ2-7, the V gene TRBV18; D not resolved. This CDR3 is 14 amino acids long. The V end lost 4 bases, the J end lost 0 bases, and 10 bases lay between the germline ends. From germline, CDR1 is KGHSH and CDR2 LQKENI. The CDR3, as DNA: TGTGCCAGCTCACAAAGTGATTCCTCCTACGAGCAGTACTTC. It yields the protein CASSQSDSSYEQYF.

V and J are TRBV6-1 and TRBJ2-1; 10 bases line up with TRBD2. Trimming cost V 1 base and J 8 bases; bases outside gene matches: 14. The CDR3 contains 18 residues. Germline V gene sequence: CDR1 MNHNS, CDR2 SASEGT. The CDR3 bases are TGTGCCAGCAGTGAAGGGCCTCGAGAGCGGGAGGGCCGCGATGAGCAGTTCTTC. Translated, it gives CASSEGPREREGRDEQFF.

This chain uses TRBV27 with TRBJ2-7; D remains ambiguous. Germline V CDR1 and CDR2: MNHEY, SMNVEV (reference sequence). V lost 3 bases to trimming and J lost 3 bases, with 9 bases between them. The CDR3 loop spans 13 amino acids. CDR3 in DNA: TGTGCCAGCAGTTTGAGACTGTACTACGAGCAGTACTTC. This gives the protein CASSLRLYYEQYF.

This chain links TRBV14 with TRBJ2-7; TRBD1 matches at 10 bases. V shed 3 bases, J shed 1 base, and the junction held 6 bases outside the gene matches. The CDR3 consists of 16 residues. In germline, CDR1 is SGHDN, CDR2 FVKESK. CDR3 amino acids: CASSQGDRGYSYEQYF. CDR3 DNA: TGTGCCAGCAGCCAGGGGGACAGGGGTTATTCCTACGAGCAGTACTTC.

The V gene is TRBV7-9, the J gene TRBJ1-4, with D possibly TRBD1 on 5 matching bases. The CDR3 contains 17 residues. Germline V gene data show CDR1 as SEHNR and CDR2 as FQNEAQ (reference sequence). V dropped 2 bases and J dropped 2 bases, with 15 bases sitting between them. The CDR3 sequence: CASSLTSQGWTNEKLFF. In DNA form, the CDR3 reads TGTGCCAGCAGCTTAACATCGCAGGGTTGGACTAATGAAAAACTGTTTTTT.

The sample holds a few counts of this clonotype. The rearrangement joins TRBV5-4 to TRBJ2-3, with unresolved D. Germline V CDR1 and CDR2: SGHNT, YYREEE (reference sequence). This CDR3 contains 16 residues. The V end lost 3 bases, the J end lost 0 bases, and 14 bases lay between the germline ends. Written as DNA, the CDR3 is TGTGCCAGCAGCTCGCGCGTCCAGCAAAGCACAGATACGCAGTATTTT. It codes for CASSSRVQQSTDTQYF.

This clonotype showed up just once. This chain links TRBV6-2 or TRBV6-3 with TRBJ2-7; 15 bases align to TRBD2. CDR1 MNHEY and CDR2 SVGEGT come from the germline V gene. CDR3 length: 17 residues. The junction had 6 bases not matched to a gene; V was cut back by 2 bases and J by 4 bases. In DNA, the CDR3 is TGTGCCAGCAGTTACCCCGGGACTAGCGGGAGGCAGTACGAGCAGTACTTC. This gives the protein CASSYPGTSGRQYEQYF.

In its sample, this clonotype was seen a few times. The chain combines TRBV28 with TRBJ2-7; D is uncertain. Germline loops: CDR1 MDHEN, CDR2 SYDVKM. Deletions cut 5 bases from V and 6 bases from J, with 14 bases between. The CDR3 length is 13 residues. Here the CDR3 DNA reads TGTGCCAGCAGTCTCTCTGGTGGCTCCGAGCAGTACTTC. Translating it yields CASSLSGGSEQYF.

This clonotype was observed many times. The J gene is TRBJ1-5, the V gene TRBV2, with D hard to call. This CDR3 is built from 12 residues. CDR1 is SNHLY, CDR2 FYNNEI, per germline. Trimming removed 3 bases at V and 7 bases at J, with 7 bases between. DNA of the CDR3: TGTGCCAGCAGTGATTTACGACAGCCCCAGCATTTT. Translated, it gives CASSDLRQPQHF.

In the case of this clonotype: This could be a read error, since a much larger clone is one nucleotide away. The chain is built from TRBV12-3 or TRBV12-4 and TRBJ2-7; tentative D call: TRBD2 (6 bases). V lost 6 bases to trimming and J lost 5 bases, with 14 bases between them. The CDR3 is 13 amino acids. The CDR3 here is CASSPRRGNEQYF. In DNA, the CDR3 is TGTGCCAGCAGCCCACGACGGGGGAACGAGCAGTACTTC.

The V gene is TRBV5-4, the J gene TRBJ2-2, with D hard to call. Germline lookup yields CDR1 SGHNT and CDR2 YYREEE (reference sequence). The V gene lost 0 bases and the J gene lost 5 bases, with 8 bases spanning the gap. The CDR3 contains 14 residues. CDR3 loop: CASSLEVETGELFF. DNA for the CDR3: TGTGCCAGCAGCTTGGAGGTGGAAACCGGGGAGCTGTTTTTT.

V usage is TRBV7-2 and J usage is TRBJ2-3; the match to TRBD2 covers 9 bases. CDR3 length equals 16 residues. The J segment lost 4 bases and the V segment lost 5 bases, leaving 10 bases of the junction unmatched. In germline, CDR1 is SGHTA, CDR2 FQGNSA. CDR3 in amino acids: CASSAGSGSLADTQYF. The DNA for the CDR3 is TGTGCCAGCAGCGCGGGTAGCGGGAGTTTGGCAGATACGCAGTATTTT.

This sequence joins TRBV7-2 and TRBJ2-3; 10 bases are shared with TRBD2. The germline gives CDR1 SGHTA, CDR2 FQGNSA. V shed 6 bases and J 2 bases; nucleotides not matched to a gene: 8. The CDR3 consists of 16 residues. The CDR3 bases are TGTGCCAGCAGGGATACTAGCGGGACCCACACAGATACGCAGTATTTT. It translates to CASRDTSGTHTDTQYF.

This clonotype was seen more than once but under ten times. This rearrangement joins TRBV19 to TRBJ2-2, with D maybe TRBD1 (5 bases). Germline CDR1 reads LNHDA; CDR2 reads SQIVND (reference sequence). The CDR3 extends over 15 amino acids. V was trimmed by 3 bases and J by 5 bases, leaving 13 bases between them. CDR3 bases: TGTGCCAGTAGTATTGGACAAGCTAAGACCGGGGAGCTGTTTTTT. Translating gives CASSIGQAKTGELFF.

The chain joins TRBV20-1 to TRBJ2-1, with 7 bases lining up with TRBD2. CDR3 length equals 13 residues. The V gene end was trimmed by 8 bases and the J gene end by 6 bases; junction bases not matched to a gene: 10. Germline V gene data show CDR1 as DFQATT and CDR2 as SNEGSKA (reference sequence). The CDR3 region is CSKREAPSNEQFF. DNA for the CDR3: TGCAGTAAACGGGAGGCTCCCTCCAATGAGCAGTTCTTC.

The J gene is TRBJ1-1, the V gene TRBV20-1; D is unresolved. Trimming pared 5 bases from V and 9 bases from J, leaving 19 bases between. Looked up from germline, CDR1 is DFQATT and CDR2 is SNEGSKA (reference sequence). This CDR3 has 13 residues. The chain's CDR3 is CSAYRPGGTKAFF. Written as DNA, the CDR3 is TGCAGTGCTTACAGACCTGGAGGTACTAAAGCTTTCTTT.

This chain's CDR3 is CASSLRGIYGYTF. The CDR3 DNA reads TGTGCCAGCAGTTTAAGGGGGATCTATGGCTACACCTTC. The V and J genes are TRBV27 and TRBJ1-2; D possibly corresponds to TRBD1 (6 bases). This CDR3 has 13 amino acids. Trimming cost V 2 bases and J 4 bases, with 8 bases left between them. Germline V gene sequence: CDR1 MNHEY, CDR2 SMNVEV (reference sequence).

This clonotype appeared a few times. The V call is TRBV12-3 or TRBV12-4, the J call TRBJ1-1; no definite D call. Trimming took 5 bases from V and 12 from J, leaving 13 bases between them. This CDR3 has 11 residues. Here the CDR3 reads CASSTGTGTFF. DNA of the CDR3: TGTGCCAGCAGTACCGGTACCGGGACTTTCTTT.

This clonotype was detected ten times or more. The chain combines TRBV11-2 with TRBJ2-1; 9 bases fit TRBD2. V shed 6 bases and J 8 bases; nucleotides not matched to a gene: 11. The CDR3 length is 15 residues. Germline CDR1 is SGHAT and CDR2 is FQNNGV. CDR3 in amino acids: CASSSGSGSIDEQFF. In DNA form, the CDR3 reads TGTGCCAGCAGTTCTGGTAGCGGGAGTATAGATGAGCAGTTCTTC.

The J gene is TRBJ2-3, the V gene TRBV12-3 or TRBV12-4; no clear D. V lost 6 bases and J 0 bases, leaving 16 bases between the germline ends. The CDR3 contains 16 residues. The chain's CDR3 is CASSPTDYPSTDTQYF. The CDR3 bases are TGTGCCAGCAGCCCCACAGATTATCCTAGCACAGATACGCAGTATTTT.

At least ten counts were recorded for this clonotype. The V and J genes are TRBV27 and TRBJ2-7, with 8 bases matching TRBD1. The germline CDR1 and CDR2 sequences are MNHEY and SMNVEV (reference sequence). V shed 4 bases, J shed 3 bases, and the junction held 5 bases outside the gene matches. This CDR3 is built from 14 residues. The CDR3 protein is CASSSTGVGYEQYF. Here the CDR3 DNA reads TGTGCCAGCAGTTCGACAGGGGTCGGCTACGAGCAGTACTTC.

This clonotype was seen a single time. The chain couples TRBV24-1 to TRBJ1-1; 11 nucleotides agree with TRBD1. This CDR3 has 13 amino acids. CDR1 is KGHDR and CDR2 is SFDVKD in the germline V gene. The ends lost 9 bases at V and 5 bases at J; junction bases unmatched: 4. The CDR3 bases are TGTGCCACCCAGGACAGGGGGCAAACTGAAGCTTTCTTT. Translation: CATQDRGQTEAFF.

The J gene is TRBJ1-1, the V gene TRBV25-1; D uncertain. Trimming took 2 bases from V and 0 from J, leaving 7 bases between them. The length of the CDR3 is 14 residues. Germline-derived CDR1 and CDR2 are MGHDK and SYGVNS. The CDR3 is CASSETHLNTEAFF. The CDR3 DNA follows: TGTGCCAGCAGTGAAACACACTTGAACACTGAAGCTTTCTTT.

This clonotype turned up a few times. J is TRBJ1-2 and V is TRBV6-1, with TRBD1 matching 7 bases. The junction had 9 bases not matched to a gene; V was cut back by 7 bases and J by 1 base. Germline CDR1 is MNHNS and CDR2 is SASEGT. The CDR3 covers 15 residues. The CDR3 sequence is CASKQTGANNYGYTF. DNA of the CDR3: TGTGCCAGCAAACAAACAGGGGCGAATAACTATGGCTACACCTTC.

J is TRBJ1-1 and V is TRBV6-2 or TRBV6-3, with TRBD1 as a possible D gene (5 bases). The V end lost 6 bases, the J end lost 1 base, and 12 bases lay between the germline ends. Germline V gene sequence: CDR1 MNHEY, CDR2 SVGEGT. The CDR3 length is 14 residues. The CDR3 loop is CASSRGTGNTEAFF. Written as DNA, the CDR3 is TGTGCCAGCAGCCGTGGGACGGGGAACACTGAAGCTTTCTTT.

This clonotype was detected only once. The chain recombines TRBV11-3 with TRBJ2-2; TRBD2 is a possible D gene (6 bases). The V and J ends lost 4 bases and 6 bases respectively, with 18 bases between them. Germline V gene lookup returns CDR1 SGHNT and CDR2 YENEEA. The CDR3 loop spans 16 amino acids. CDR3 sequence reads: CASSWSRGTISGELFF. The CDR3 DNA is TGTGCCAGCAGCTGGAGTCGCGGGACGATTTCCGGGGAGCTGTTTTTT.

A remark on this clonotype: One end of the junction does not line up with germline, which may come from a read error. The J gene is TRBJ1-1, the V gene TRBV18, with D unclear. The CDR3 extends over 15 amino acids. CDR1 and CDR2 (germline): KGHSH, LQKENI. DNA of the CDR3: TGTGCCAGCTCACTGACAAACCAGAAGATACCTGAACCTTTCTTT. Encoded protein: CASSLTNQKIPEPFF. The entire variable domain, with the rest obtained from reference TRBV18 and TRBJ1-1, is as follows: NAGVMQNPRHLVRRRGQEARLRCSPMKGHSHVYWYRQLPEEGLKFMVYLQKENIIDESGMPKERFSAEFPKEGPSILRIQQVVRGDSAAYFCASSLTNQKIPEPFFGQGTRLTVV.